This T cell receptor beta chain appears in the sequencing data of a study of cytomegalovirus exposure and HLA in healthy donors. The PCR was carried out with 60 Vbeta primers and 13 Jbeta primers. Generated by immunoSEQ multiplex PCR, the TCRdb table keeps only in-frame clones and is missing some. Of 170,000 or so clones listed, around four fifths were seen once; the top ten hold about 1.4%. Trimming took 4 bases from V and 8 from J; bases not matched to a gene: 13. The CDR3 is made up of 15 amino acids. Germline CDR1 is WSHSY and CDR2 is SAAADI. Findings of the study overall: Prior analysis indicated that the majority of TCR beta V segments exhibited productivity approximately 90% or approximately 30% of the time.

This clone was recorded a few times. Its target is unknown. This sequence joins TRBV10-2 and TRBJ1-2; TRBD1 matches at 7 bases. The sequencing sample was made of PBMCs. The receptor was isolated from a woman aged 25 to 39 in good health and CMV-seropositive. The DNA of the CDR3 is TGCGCCAGCAGTGTGAGGCAGGGGGAGTCCGGAGGCTACACCTTC. It yields the protein CASSVRQGESGGYTF.